Presented here are 21 T cell receptor beta chains from one specimen sequenced in a study of T cell repertoires in cytomegalovirus infection. TCRdb itself ran the reads through MiXCR, one entry per CDR3 protein. The data contain some 700,000 distinct CDR3 sequences, about 33% of them seen just once; the ten biggest clones take up 15% to 20%. For these TCRs, the target antigens are not known. The sequences come from cultured PBMCs, collected from culture after CMV antigen stimulation. The receptors were sampled from a human donor in good health (CMV status not recorded). Some clones in this sample may be carry-over from other donors' samples.

The chain has TRBV18 and TRBJ1-2; D call uncertain. V was trimmed by 0 bases and J by 6 bases, leaving 8 bases between them. Germline V gene sequence: CDR1 KGHSH, CDR2 LQKENI. The length of the CDR3 is 13 residues. CDR3 DNA: TGTGCCAGCTCACCACCAGGGTTCGATGGCTACACCTTC. Translating gives CASSPPGFDGYTF.

This clonotype was counted at least ten times. This sequence joins TRBV7-2 and TRBJ2-5; tentatively, D is TRBD2 (6 bases). CDR1 is SGHTA, CDR2 FQGNSA, per germline. V was shortened by 4 bases and J by 4 bases, with 13 bases between the two germline ends. The CDR3 loop spans 14 amino acids. CDR3 residues: CASSSRLVGETQYF. DNA for the CDR3: TGTGCCAGCAGCTCCAGACTAGTTGGAGAGACCCAGTACTTC. Using reference TRBV7-2 and TRBJ2-5 for the parts outside the CDR3, the full variable domain is GAGVSQSPSNKVTEKGKDVELRCDPISGHTALYWYRQSLGQGLEFLIYFQGNSAPDKSGLPSDRFSAERTGGSVSTLTIQRTQQEDSAVYLCASSSRLVGETQYFGPGTRLLVL.

This clonotype came up a few times. This chain connects TRBV7-2 to TRBJ2-1; D gene ambiguous. The V end was cut by 4 bases, the J end by 2 bases, with 12 bases between. This CDR3 region has 15 residues. Germline assignment: CDR1 SGHTA and CDR2 FQGNSA. CDR3 amino acids: CASSSRPAPYNEQFF. The DNA of the CDR3 is TGTGCCAGCAGCTCCCGACCCGCCCCCTACAATGAGCAGTTCTTC.

The CDR3 nucleotides read TGTGCCAGCAGTTCCTACAGACAGCCCCAGCATTTT. The encoded protein is CASSSYRQPQHF. This chain uses TRBV6-6 with TRBJ1-5, with unresolved D. Trimming pared 4 bases from V and 7 bases from J, leaving 8 bases between. Germline V lookup: CDR1 MNHNY, CDR2 SVGAGI (reference sequence). The CDR3 runs 12 residues.

The table lists this clonotype with a few counts. The J gene is TRBJ1-1, the V gene TRBV6-6; D unclear. CDR1 and CDR2 from the germline V gene are MNHNY and SVGAGI (reference sequence). The CDR3 runs to 13 residues. V was trimmed by 2 bases and J by 0 bases, leaving 4 bases between them. The CDR3 DNA is TGTGCCAGCAGTTACGTCGTGAACACTGAAGCTTTCTTT. Translating it yields CASSYVVNTEAFF.

This clonotype occurred a few times. V usage is TRBV20-1 and J usage is TRBJ2-1; the match to TRBD1 covers 9 bases. V trimming: 1 base; J trimming: 8 bases; junction bases outside the gene matches: 15. The CDR3 runs to 17 residues. From germline, CDR1 is DFQATT and CDR2 SNEGSKA (reference sequence). The CDR3 DNA is TGCAGTGCTAGAGTGGTCTCAGGGACAGGGTCGTTCGATGAGCAGTTCTTC. It encodes CSARVVSGTGSFDEQFF.

This chain connects TRBV5-1 to TRBJ1-4; no clear D gene. Germline V gene data show CDR1 as SGHRS and CDR2 as YFSETQ. Trimming took off 2 bases at V and 8 bases at J, with 7 bases between the two ends. The CDR3 runs 12 residues. The CDR3 spells CASSFEGEKLFF. CDR3 DNA: TGCGCCAGCAGCTTCGAGGGAGAAAAACTGTTTTTT. Full variable domain (rest looked up from reference TRBV5-1 and TRBJ1-4): KAGVTQTPRYLIKTRGQQVTLSCSPISGHRSVSWYQQTPGQGLQFLFEYFSETQRNKGNFPGRFSGRQFSNSRSEMNVSTLELGDSALYLCASSFEGEKLFFGSGTQLSVL.

The V gene is TRBV2, the J gene TRBJ1-1, with TRBD1 as a possible D gene (6 bases). V lost 7 bases, J lost 4 bases, and 16 bases lay in between. This CDR3 spans 14 amino acids. Per germline, CDR1 SNHLY and CDR2 FYNNEI. As DNA, the CDR3 is TGTGCCAGCATTTCGACAGGTTTCGTCACTGAAGCTTTCTTT. Translation gives CASISTGFVTEAFF.

The rearrangement links TRBV2 to TRBJ1-2; possibly TRBD1 for D (5 bases). The CDR3 contains 13 residues. CDR1 SNHLY and CDR2 FYNNEI come from the germline V gene. V was cut by 8 bases and J by 1 base, with 11 bases left in between. The CDR3 loop reads CASGATHNYGYTF. The CDR3 region has the DNA TGTGCCAGCGGGGCGACACATAACTATGGCTACACCTTC.

This clonotype was observed a handful of times. The chain couples TRBV10-3 to TRBJ1-3; D gene unclear. The CDR3 is 14 residues long. Trimming shortened V by 4 bases and J by 0 bases, and 7 bases separated the two germline ends. CDR1 and CDR2 (germline): ENHRY, SYGVKD. The CDR3 DNA is TGTGCCATCAGTGGAACAGACTCTGGAAACACCATATATTTT. Its protein is CAISGTDSGNTIYF.

This clonotype was seen only a few times. The DNA for the CDR3 is TGTGCCAGCAGTCCACAGGGGGATGAGCAGTTCTTC. It codes for CASSPQGDEQFF. This chain joins TRBV6-1 and TRBJ2-1; 8 bases align to TRBD1. The germline V gene has CDR1 MNHNS and CDR2 SASEGT. The CDR3 loop spans 12 amino acids. With V trimmed by 5 bases and J by 8 bases, 2 bases remained unmatched.

This clonotype showed up just a few times. The chain recombines TRBV12-3 or TRBV12-4 with TRBJ1-5, with TRBD1 matching 9 bases. The CDR3 is 15 amino acids. Losses at the gene ends were 6 bases for V and 3 bases for J; bases not matched to a gene: 6. DNA for the CDR3: TGTGCCAGCAGGCGGGGACAGGGCTACAATCAGCCCCAGCATTTT. Residues: CASRRGQGYNQPQHF.

This clonotype has only a few counts. The chain is built from TRBV6-2 or TRBV6-3 and TRBJ2-1; 11 positions agree with TRBD2. The CDR3 spans 20 residues. Germline assignment: CDR1 MNHEY and CDR2 SVGEGT. Trimming removed 2 bases from V and 9 bases from J; junction bases left unmatched: 21. This CDR3 reads CASSYSGTSGRLLGVSEQFF. As DNA, the CDR3 is TGTGCCAGCAGTTACAGTGGAACTAGCGGGAGACTTCTGGGGGTGAGTGAGCAGTTCTTC.

In its sample, this clonotype was seen a few times. This chain connects TRBV11-2 to TRBJ2-1; TRBD2 aligns across 12 bases. V shed 6 bases and J 4 bases; nucleotides not matched to a gene: 4. Germline loops: CDR1 SGHAT, CDR2 FQNNGV. The CDR3 is made up of 15 amino acids. The CDR3 bases are TGTGCCAGCAGTGATGGGACTAGCGGGTACAATGAGCAGTTCTTC. Protein product: CASSDGTSGYNEQFF. The complete variable domain, with remaining parts taken from reference TRBV11-2 and TRBJ2-1, reads EAGVAQSPRYKIIEKRQSVAFWCNPISGHATLYWYQQILGQGPKLLIQFQNNGVVDDSQLPKDRFSAERLKGVDSTLKIQPAKLEDSAVYLCASSDGTSGYNEQFFGPGTRLTVL.

This clonotype was seen a handful of times. The CDR3 protein is CASTHSVGRQTFYGYTF. The CDR3 DNA reads as TGCGCCAGCACTCACTCAGTCGGCCGACAAACATTCTATGGCTACACCTTC. V gene TRBV4-1 combines with J gene TRBJ1-2; no clear D. The V end lost 7 bases, the J end lost 4 bases, and 25 bases lay between the germline ends. The CDR3 spans 17 residues. From germline, CDR1 is MGHRA and CDR2 YSYEKL.

This clonotype occurred a few times. This sequence may be a read error, since a much larger clone differs from it by one base. The chain is built from TRBV6-1 and TRBJ2-7; 9 nucleotides agree with TRBD1. The germline V gene has CDR1 MNHNS and CDR2 SASEGT. This CDR3 comprises 12 residues. Trimming removed 4 bases from V and 5 bases from J; junction bases left unmatched: 0. The DNA of the CDR3 is TGTGCCAGCAGTGGGACAGGGGACGAGCAGTACTTC. Its translation: CASSGTGDEQYF.

This sequence joins TRBV28 and TRBJ1-6; D is unresolved. V was cut by 6 bases and J by 9 bases, with 9 bases left in between. The germline gives CDR1 MDHEN, CDR2 SYDVKM. The CDR3 consists of 12 residues. The DNA of the CDR3 is TGTGCCAGCAGACAGCTAAGTTCACCCCTCCACTTT. Protein product: CASRQLSSPLHF.

This clonotype was detected only a few times. The V and J genes are TRBV12-3 or TRBV12-4 and TRBJ1-1, with 9 nucleotides matching TRBD1. CDR3 size: 16 residues. With V trimmed by 1 base and J by 5 bases, 8 bases remained unmatched. Here the CDR3 DNA reads TGTGCCAGCAGTTTAGTGGGACAGGGCCCGTGGACTGAAGCTTTCTTT. Amino acid sequence: CASSLVGQGPWTEAFF.

This clonotype occurred many times. The chain links TRBV7-8 to TRBJ2-2; TRBD1 aligns across 8 bases. Germline V gives CDR1 SGHVS, CDR2 FQNEAQ. V was pared by 5 bases and J by 3 bases, with 8 bases of the junction left unmatched. The CDR3 extends over 16 amino acids. CDR3 nucleotide sequence: TGTGCCAGCAGCCTTAACAGGGGGTTCGACACCGGGGAGCTGTTTTTT. Residues: CASSLNRGFDTGELFF.

The chain is built from TRBV2 and TRBJ2-7; 10 positions agree with TRBD1. The ends lost 4 bases at V and 4 bases at J; junction bases unmatched: 4. Germline loops: CDR1 SNHLY, CDR2 FYNNEI. The CDR3 is made up of 14 amino acids. The DNA of the CDR3 is TGTGCCAGCAGTGGTCGGGACAGGGGTTACGAGCAGTACTTC. As protein: CASSGRDRGYEQYF.

This clonotype was counted a few times. The V and J genes are TRBV11-2 and TRBJ2-6; 9 nucleotides align to TRBD1. Germline V CDR1 and CDR2: SGHAT, FQNNGV. The CDR3 length is 18 residues. The V gene end was trimmed by 5 bases and the J gene end by 1 base; junction bases not matched to a gene: 9. The CDR3 spells CASSRTGEAGSGANVLTF. DNA for the CDR3: TGTGCCAGCAGCCGGACAGGGGAAGCGGGTTCTGGGGCCAACGTCCTGACTTTC. Supplemented by reference TRBV11-2 and TRBJ2-6, the full variable domain reads EAGVAQSPRYKIIEKRQSVAFWCNPISGHATLYWYQQILGQGPKLLIQFQNNGVVDDSQLPKDRFSAERLKGVDSTLKIQPAKLEDSAVYLCASSRTGEAGSGANVLTFGAGSRLTVL.